These T cell receptor beta chains were read from a single sample in a study of blood T cell repertoires in COVID-19. Assay: immunoSEQ multiplex PCR; the TCRdb copy retains only in-frame clones and omits some. Of just under 90,000 clones in the sample, approximately 90% are singletons; the top ten hold approximately 0.5%. The material sequenced was peripheral blood. The receptor source for this set is a man between 60 and 70 years old with acute or convalescent COVID-19. The CDR3 runs from the conserved cysteine through the conserved F or W. The D gene is left open where the match is weak.

TRBJ2-7,TRBD1,TRBV12-3/TRBV12-4,CASSLSQGNEQYF
TRBJ1-3,NA,TRBV5-1,CASSLDGGGNTIYF
TRBJ2-5,TRBD2,TRBV5-1,CASSPLLAGQETQYF
TRBJ1-5,TRBD1,TRBV24-1,CATSDSDRGGSNQPQHF
TRBJ1-2,NA,TRBV6-1,CASSEVGTYGYTF
TRBJ2-1,TRBD2,TRBV7-9,CASSLAAGGMGEQFF
TRBJ2-7,NA,TRBV5-4,CASSFEAGVYEQYF
TRBJ2-2,NA,TRBV7-9,CASSLGPYTGELFF
TRBJ2-1,TRBD2,TRBV24-1,CATSDFGTSGGVGNEQFF
TRBJ2-7,TRBD1,TRBV27,CASRRDRVDYEQYF
TRBJ2-3,NA,TRBV6-6,CASSPRTEDTQYF
TRBJ2-1,TRBD2,TRBV6-2/TRBV6-3,CASSYGLAGGEQFF
TRBJ2-7,TRBD1,TRBV14,CASSQNRGSYEQYF
TRBJ2-1,TRBD2,TRBV3-1/TRBV3-2,CASSLLAGVDEQFF
TRBJ2-2,TRBD1,TRBV18,CASSQQGAREQELFF
TRBJ1-1,NA,TRBV5-1,CASSLEPTGQGTEAFF
TRBJ2-2,TRBD2,TRBV28,CASSDLGTSGNTGELFF
TRBJ2-3,NA,TRBV28,CASSVTGITTDTQYF
TRBJ1-2,NA,TRBV6-5,CASTRTPYYGYTF
TRBJ2-7,NA,TRBV2,CAGSGEYYEQYF
TRBJ1-2,NA,TRBV29-1,CSVVREADGYTF
TRBJ2-1,TRBD1,TRBV7-6,CASSLETGTGYSEQFF
TRBJ2-4,TRBD1,TRBV5-1,CASSTWTGDETKNIQYF
TRBJ2-3,TRBD2,TRBV6-5,CAISSGGTDTQYF
TRBJ1-1,NA,TRBV19,CASSIGRQTEAFF
TRBJ1-2,NA,TRBV19,CASSRRTVYGYTF
TRBJ1-1,NA,TRBV29-1,CSVGGPRAEAFF
TRBJ2-3,TRBD2,TRBV2,CASSPGLAVTDTQYF
TRBJ2-1,NA,TRBV10-1,CASSDYRDNEQFF
TRBJ1-3,NA,TRBV9,CASSVGDSDRNTIYF
TRBJ2-1,NA,TRBV5-1,CASSYSGLSSYNEQFF
TRBJ1-5,NA,TRBV13,CASSLGTMRPQHF
TRBJ2-7,TRBD1,TRBV4-1,CASSQGWGTGVSYEQYF
TRBJ1-4,NA,TRBV4-2,CASSQGLQGEKLFF
TRBJ1-4,TRBD1,TRBV5-1,CASSLDWRTQGGNEKLFF
TRBJ1-2,NA,TRBV11-2,CASSLTEGVVNYGYTF
TRBJ2-1,TRBD2,TRBV5-1,CASSATSGRQNNEQFF
TRBJ1-3,NA,TRBV7-8,CASSLTEPSGNTIYF
TRBJ2-1,TRBD2,TRBV11-2,CASSQTSGGEFF
TRBJ1-1,NA,TRBV7-2,CASSKEGMGNTEAFF
TRBJ1-2,TRBD1,TRBV5-1,CASSKDRVNYGYTF
TRBJ2-2,NA,TRBV3-1/TRBV3-2,CASSQVPTGTFGTGELFF
TRBJ2-3,TRBD2,TRBV19,CASSMASGSTDTQYF
TRBJ2-2,TRBD1,TRBV5-1,CASSLARDRKTGELFF
TRBJ1-2,NA,TRBV11-2,CASSSTQGVGGYTF
TRBJ2-5,TRBD2,TRBV19,CASSPGLAGGPQESQYF
TRBJ2-1,TRBD2,TRBV5-1,CASSLGRLAPNEQFF
TRBJ2-1,NA,TRBV12-3/TRBV12-4,CASSLGGLLLQFF
TRBJ2-7,NA,TRBV7-6,CASSLRPDGNEQYF
TRBJ1-2,TRBD1,TRBV5-6,CASSLERTGVYF
TRBJ2-7,NA,TRBV7-9,CASSFGSMSSYEQYF
TRBJ1-2,TRBD1,TRBV4-1,CASSQDLTTGVILFGYTF
TRBJ1-2,TRBD1,TRBV7-2,CASREGAGNYGYTF
TRBJ1-5,NA,TRBV4-1,CASSQGTVYSNQPQHF
TRBJ2-5,NA,TRBV24-1,CATSDQQGLGETQYF
TRBJ2-3,TRBD2,TRBV25-1,CASSDSGGITDTQYF
TRBJ1-1,TRBD1,TRBV6-5,CASSPTGLTEAFF
TRBJ1-4,NA,TRBV6-1,CASSEPLGNNEKLFF
TRBJ2-1,NA,TRBV12-3/TRBV12-4,CASSSTGYNEQFF